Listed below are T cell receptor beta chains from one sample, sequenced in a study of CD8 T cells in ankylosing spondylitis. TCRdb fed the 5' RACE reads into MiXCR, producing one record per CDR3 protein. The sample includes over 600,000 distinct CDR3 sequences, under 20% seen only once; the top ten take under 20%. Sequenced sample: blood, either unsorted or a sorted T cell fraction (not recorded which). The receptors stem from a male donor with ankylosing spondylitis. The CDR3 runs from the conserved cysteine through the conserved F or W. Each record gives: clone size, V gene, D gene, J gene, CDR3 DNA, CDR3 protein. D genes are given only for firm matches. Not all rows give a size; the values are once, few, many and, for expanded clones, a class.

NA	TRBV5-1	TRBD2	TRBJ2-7	TGCGCCAGCAGCTCGGGAGCTACTAGCGGTTCCTACGAGCAGTACTTC	CASSSGATSGSYEQYF
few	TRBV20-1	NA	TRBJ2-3	TGCAGTGCTAGAGATCCAGTGGTAGCGTACCCCACAGATACGCAGTATTTT	CSARDPVVAYPTDTQYF
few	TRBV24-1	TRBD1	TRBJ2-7	TGTGCCACCAGTGCCCAAGCGGTGACAGGGGAGTCCTACGAGCAGTACTTC	CATSAQAVTGESYEQYF
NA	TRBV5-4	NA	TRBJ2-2	TGTGCCAGCAGCCGGGGGATTTCGAACACCGGGGAGCTGTTTTTT	CASSRGISNTGELFF
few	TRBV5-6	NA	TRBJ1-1	TGTGCCAGCAGATTGGGACATCCGAACACTGAAGCTTTCTTT	CASRLGHPNTEAFF
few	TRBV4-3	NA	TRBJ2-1	TGCGCCAGCAGCCAAGATGCGGAGGCACGCAACAATGAGCAGTTCTTC	CASSQDAEARNNEQFF
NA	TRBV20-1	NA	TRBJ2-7	TGCAGTGCTAGAGATTTAGGAGTTGGCACGGCGTCCTACGAGCAGTACTTC	CSARDLGVGTASYEQYF
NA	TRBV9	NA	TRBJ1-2	TGTGCCAGCAGCTCTCTCCGGGCCCCTGGGCGGGGCTACACCTTC	CASSSLRAPGRGYTF
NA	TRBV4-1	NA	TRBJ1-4	TGCGCCAGCAGCCATCCCCGGAGTGGAACGGGGCGGGCGGAAAAACTGTTTTTT	CASSHPRSGTGRAEKLFF
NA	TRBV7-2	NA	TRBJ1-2	TGTGCCAGCAGCCCCGAGGCCTACAACTATGGCTACACCTTC	CASSPEAYNYGYTF
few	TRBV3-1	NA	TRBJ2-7	TGTGCCAGCAGCCAAGAACTAATAGGTTGGGAGCAGTACTTC	CASSQELIGWEQYF
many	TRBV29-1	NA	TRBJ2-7	TGCAGCGTTCGCGGGACAGACTACGAGCAGTACTTC	CSVRGTDYEQYF
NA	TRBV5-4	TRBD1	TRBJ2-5	TGTGCCAGCAGCTTGGTGGGACAGGGCCCCCTCAGGGAGACCCAGTACTTC	CASSLVGQGPLRETQYF
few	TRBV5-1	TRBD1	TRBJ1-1	TGCGCCAGCCTGCTTGAACCCGGGACAGAGAACACTGAAGCTTTCTTT	CASLLEPGTENTEAFF
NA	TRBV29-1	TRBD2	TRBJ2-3	TGCAGCGTTTCGGGCCTGAGCGGGAGACCGGATACGCAGTATTTT	CSVSGLSGRPDTQYF
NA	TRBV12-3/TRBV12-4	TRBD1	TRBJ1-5	TGTGCCAGCAGGCTCGACAGGGGAGGCCAGCCCCAGCATTTT	CASRLDRGGQPQHF
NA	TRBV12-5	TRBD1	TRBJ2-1	TGTGCTAGTGGTTCCGGACAGGGAAACTACAATGAGCAGTTCTTC	CASGSGQGNYNEQFF
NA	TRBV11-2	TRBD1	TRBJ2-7	TGTGCCAGCAGCTTTCGACAGGGGAGCTCCTACGAGCAGTACTTC	CASSFRQGSSYEQYF
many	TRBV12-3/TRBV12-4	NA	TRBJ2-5	TGTGCCAGCAGTCTCACTCAGGGGACCCAGTACTTC	CASSLTQGTQYF
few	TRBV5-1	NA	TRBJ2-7	TGCGCCAGCCACCGCGGCGAGGGGAACGAGCAGTACTTC	CASHRGEGNEQYF
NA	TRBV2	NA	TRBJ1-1	TGTGCCAGCAGTACGAGACGGGAGAACACTGAAGCTTTCTTT	CASSTRRENTEAFF
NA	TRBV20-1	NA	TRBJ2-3	TGCAGTGCCCAGGCGGGGGCGGGAGTATGGACAGATACGCAGTATTTT	CSAQAGAGVWTDTQYF
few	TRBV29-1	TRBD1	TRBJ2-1	TGCAGCGTTGCCACAGGGGGCAGGACCTACAATGAGCAGTTCTTC	CSVATGGRTYNEQFF
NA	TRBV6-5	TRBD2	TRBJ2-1	TGTGCCAGCAGTTCGGGGACTAGCGGGGCAGGTGATGAGCAGTTCTTC	CASSSGTSGAGDEQFF
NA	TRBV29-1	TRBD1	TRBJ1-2	TGCAGCGTTTTGGGACAGTCCACTTACTATGGCTACACCTTC	CSVLGQSTYYGYTF
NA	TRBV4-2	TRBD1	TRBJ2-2	TGTGCCAGCAGCCAAAGCGGGACAGGGTTGACGGCCGGGGAGCTGTTTTTT	CASSQSGTGLTAGELFF
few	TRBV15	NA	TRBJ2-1	TGTGCCACCAGCAGATCCGGGCGGGGTTTTGAGCAGTTCTTC	CATSRSGRGFEQFF
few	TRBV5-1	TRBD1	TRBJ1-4	TGCGCCAGCAGCTGGACAGGGGGCAATGAAAAACTGTTTTTT	CASSWTGGNEKLFF
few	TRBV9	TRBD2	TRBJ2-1	TGTGCCAGCAGCGTAGGGGCGGGGGGGCTAAGGGAGCAGTTCTTC	CASSVGAGGLREQFF
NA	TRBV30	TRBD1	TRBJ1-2	TGTGCCCGCTGGGACAGAGGGGGCTACACCTTC	CARWDRGGYTF
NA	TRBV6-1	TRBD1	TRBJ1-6	TGTGCCAGCAGTATTGGTAACAGGGGGTCGAATTCACCCCTCCACTTT	CASSIGNRGSNSPLHF
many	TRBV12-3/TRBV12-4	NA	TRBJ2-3	TGTGCCAGCTCCTCTAGCACAGATACGCAGTATTTT	CASSSSTDTQYF
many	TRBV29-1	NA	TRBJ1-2	TGCAGCGTGATCGGACAGTCCAGCAACTATGGCTACACCTTC	CSVIGQSSNYGYTF
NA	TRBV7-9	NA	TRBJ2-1	TGTGCCAGCAGCCCCCGGGACTCCATCTCCTACAATGAGCAGTTCTTC	CASSPRDSISYNEQFF
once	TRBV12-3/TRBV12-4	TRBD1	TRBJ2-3	TGTGCCAGCAGGTCCGGGACAGGGCATTACACAGATACGCAGTATTTT	CASRSGTGHYTDTQYF
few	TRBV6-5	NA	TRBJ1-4	TGTGCCAGCAGTTACCGGCACTGGTCTAATGAAAAACTGTTTTTT	CASSYRHWSNEKLFF
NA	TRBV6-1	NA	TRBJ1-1	TGTGCCAGCAGGACGAGGACTGACATGAACACTGAAGCTTTCTTT	CASRTRTDMNTEAFF
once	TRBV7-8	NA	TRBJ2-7	TGTGCCAGCAGCTTAGGGCCGGAAGAGTACTCCTACGAGCAGTACTTC	CASSLGPEEYSYEQYF
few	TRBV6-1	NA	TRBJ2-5	TGTGCCAGCAGAACTCAGGGGTTTACAGAGACCCAGTACTTC	CASRTQGFTETQYF
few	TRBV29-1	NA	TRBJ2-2	TGCAGCGTCGGACACCTCGGGTCCGGGGAGCTGTTTTTT	CSVGHLGSGELFF
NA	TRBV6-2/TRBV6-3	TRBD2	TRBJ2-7	TGTGCCAGCAGTTACTTTGGCGGGGGTACCTACGAGCAGTACTTC	CASSYFGGGTYEQYF
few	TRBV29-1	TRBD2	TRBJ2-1	TGCAGCGTTACCAGCGGGGGGGCCGATGAGCAGTTCTTC	CSVTSGGADEQFF
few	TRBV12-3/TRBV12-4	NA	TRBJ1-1	TGTGCCAGCAGTTTGGAAGAAGGTGAAGCTTTCTTT	CASSLEEGEAFF
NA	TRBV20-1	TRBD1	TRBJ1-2	TGCAGTGCCACATCGATGACAGGGGGCAGCCTAAATGGAGGCTACACCTTC	CSATSMTGGSLNGGYTF
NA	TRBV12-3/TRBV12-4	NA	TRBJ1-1	TGTGCCAGCAGTTTTAGGTCAGGCTCTGGGACTGAAGCTTTCTTT	CASSFRSGSGTEAFF
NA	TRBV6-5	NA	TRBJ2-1	TGTGCCAGCAGTTACTCACGGGCGGTTGAGCAGTTCTTC	CASSYSRAVEQFF
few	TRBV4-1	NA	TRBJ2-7	TGCGCCAGCAGCCAAGGTGCAGGGGCTGTCTACGAGCAGTACTTC	CASSQGAGAVYEQYF
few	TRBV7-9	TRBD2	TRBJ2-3	TGTGCCAGCAGTCCACATGGGCCTAGCGGAGTTACAGATACGCAGTATTTT	CASSPHGPSGVTDTQYF
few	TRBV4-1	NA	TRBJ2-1	TGCGCCAGCAGCCCAGATACCAGCTACAATGAGCAGTTCTTC	CASSPDTSYNEQFF
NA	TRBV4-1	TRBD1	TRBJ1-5	TGCGCCAGCAGCCAGCTCGGGGGTATGGCAGGGGGTCAGCCCCAGCATTTT	CASSQLGGMAGGQPQHF
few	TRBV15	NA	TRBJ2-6	TGTGCCACCAGCAGAGGACTACTAAGCTCTGGGGCCAACGTCCTGACTTTC	CATSRGLLSSGANVLTF